This is a list of T cell receptor beta chains from one sample in a study of monozygotic twins with cystic fibrosis. This table comes from immunoSEQ multiplex PCR, and its TCRdb copy is limited to in-frame clones, with some not included. Of about 32,000 clones listed, approximately 96% are singletons. Source material: blood. The receptors derive from a girl aged 2 to 9 with cystic fibrosis. Both conserved end residues are part of each CDR3. The D gene is left open where the match is weak.

TRBV19	TRBJ2-5	-	CASSIGQIQETQYF	TGTGCCAGTAGTATCGGACAGATCCAAGAGACCCAGTACTTC
TRBV28	TRBJ2-7	TRBD2	CASSLAPFDGSGGTYEQYF	TGTGCCAGCAGTTTAGCTCCCTTCGATGGGAGCGGGGGGACCTACGAGCAGTACTTC
TRBV11-2	TRBJ2-3	-	CASSFLNVGDTQYF	TGTGCCAGCAGCTTCCTCAATGTTGGAGATACGCAGTATTTT
TRBV4-1	TRBJ1-5	-	CASSPYGQARYSNQPQHF	TGCGCCAGCAGCCCCTACGGGCAGGCGAGGTATAGCAATCAGCCCCAGCATTTT
TRBV7-2	TRBJ2-7	TRBD2	CASRPRVAGGPYEQYF	TGTGCCAGCAGGCCGCGAGTAGCGGGAGGGCCCTACGAGCAGTACTTC
TRBV27	TRBJ2-4	TRBD2	CASSLAGGPNIQYF	TGTGCCAGCAGTTTAGCGGGAGGGCCGAACATTCAGTACTTC
TRBV6-4	TRBJ2-1	TRBD1	CASSDSTGGYNEQFF	TGTGCCAGCAGTGACTCGACAGGGGGCTACAATGAGCAGTTCTTC
TRBV11-2	TRBJ1-5	-	CASSRGDLGGQPQHF	TGTGCCAGCAGCAGAGGGGACCTTGGGGGTCAGCCCCAGCATTTT
TRBV10-3	TRBJ1-2	-	CAISRFLGDYGYTF	TGTGCCATCTCGAGGTTCCTAGGGGACTATGGCTACACCTTC
TRBV7-2	TRBJ1-1	-	CASSLGGVTEAFF	TGTGCCAGCAGCTTGGGGGGCGTAACTGAAGCTTTCTTT
TRBV27	TRBJ2-7	-	CASTLRGGWHEQYF	TGTGCCAGCACCCTAAGGGGAGGTTGGCACGAGCAGTACTTC
TRBV19	TRBJ2-3	-	CASSNTDTQYF	TGTGCCAGTAGTAACACAGATACGCAGTATTTT
TRBV20-1	TRBJ2-7	-	CSALRRYEQYF	TGCAGTGCTTTAAGGAGGTACGAGCAGTACTTC
TRBV29-1	TRBJ1-4	-	CSVVWREDATNEKLFF	TGCAGCGTTGTTTGGCGGGAAGATGCAACTAATGAAAAACTGTTTTTT
TRBV30	TRBJ1-2	-	CAWKDYGYTF	TGTGCCTGGAAGGACTATGGCTACACCTTC
TRBV21-1	TRBJ2-3	-	CASSKVGTSGRALTDTQYF	TGTGCCAGCAGCAAAGTGGGGACTAGCGGGAGGGCCCTGACAGATACGCAGTATTTT
TRBV13	TRBJ2-1	-	CASSPFLLGVGNEQFF	TGTGCCAGCAGCCCATTCCTCTTGGGGGTTGGCAATGAGCAGTTCTTC
TRBV5-1	TRBJ1-1	TRBD1	CASSPAPGQITEAFF	TGCGCCAGCAGTCCGGCGCCGGGACAGATCACTGAAGCTTTCTTT
TRBV14	TRBJ1-2	-	CASSQDGLSYGYTF	TGTGCCAGCAGCCAAGATGGGCTCTCCTATGGCTACACCTTC
TRBV5-1	TRBJ2-1	-	CASSLATGTRSYNEQFF	TGCGCCAGCAGCTTGGCTACGGGAACCCGCTCCTACAATGAGCAGTTCTTC
TRBV5-1	TRBJ2-3	TRBD2	CASSLGSTSGRTDTQYF	TGCGCCAGCAGCTTGGGCTCGACTAGCGGGAGAACAGATACGCAGTATTTT
TRBV15	TRBJ2-5	-	CATSSEGVRETQYF	TGTGCCACCAGCAGTGAGGGGGTTCGGGAGACCCAGTACTTC
TRBV29-1	TRBJ2-3	-	CSVDTGTLTDTQYF	TGCAGCGTTGATACGGGAACCCTCACAGATACGCAGTATTTT
TRBV5-1	TRBJ2-2	-	CASQQQGANTGELFF	TGCGCCAGCCAACAACAGGGAGCGAACACCGGGGAGCTGTTTTTT
TRBV5-1	TRBJ2-5	TRBD2	CASSLRTSGRRETQYF	TGCGCCAGCAGCCTCCGGACTAGCGGGAGACGAGAGACCCAGTACTTC